The 13 T cell receptor beta chains reported below all come from one sample, sequenced in a study of blood T cells in healthy people across ages. The use of a sample-barcoded 5' primer and a J-beta primer mix characterized a second PCR of about 7 to 12 cycles. TCRdb independently ran MiXCR on the 5' RACE reads; one entry per CDR3 protein. This sample has 910,000 or so distinct CDR3 sequences, with roughly 50% found just once. The sequencing sample was made of blood. Receptors originate from an older woman in good health.

This chain uses TRBV6-4 with TRBJ2-7; tentatively, D is TRBD1 (5 bases). Germline V gives CDR1 MRHNA, CDR2 SNTAGT. The CDR3 consists of 17 residues. V was trimmed by 1 base and J by 1 base, leaving 17 bases between them. For the CDR3, the DNA is TGTGCCAGCAGTGACTATAGCAGGAGCCAGGGTTCCTACGAGCAGTACTTC. Translating it yields CASSDYSRSQGSYEQYF.

The chain joins TRBV7-9 to TRBJ2-5; 11 bases fit TRBD1. CDR3 length: 15 amino acids. V lost 2 bases and J lost 11; bases outside the gene matches: 10. The germline gives CDR1 SEHNR, CDR2 FQNEAQ (reference sequence). In nucleotides, the CDR3 is TGTGCCAGCAGCTTAAGGGACAGGGGGACCTACGGGCAGTACTTC. Residues: CASSLRDRGTYGQYF.

The V gene is TRBV7-8, the J gene TRBJ2-4; D might be TRBD2 (5 bases). The tail of the sequence fits TRBJ2-5 better, so the J call may be wrong. There are 14 residues in the CDR3. The germline V gene has CDR1 SGHVS and CDR2 FQNEAQ. CDR3 region: CASSPREGEETQYF. The DNA of the CDR3 is TGTGCCAGCAGCCCTCGCGAGGGCGAAGAGACCCAGTACTTC.

The CDR3 loop reads CASSLSTGDSGANVLTF. The CDR3 nucleotides read TGTGCCAGCAGTTTAAGTACAGGGGACTCTGGGGCCAACGTCCTGACTTTC. The chain is built from TRBV27 and TRBJ2-6, with 7 bases matching TRBD1. V trimming: 2 bases; J trimming: 0 bases; junction bases outside the gene matches: 4. This CDR3 is 17 amino acids long. Germline assignment: CDR1 MNHEY and CDR2 SMNVEV (reference sequence).

This sequence joins TRBV4-1 and TRBJ2-7, with D hard to call. This CDR3 region has 14 residues. Trimming took 1 base from V and 5 from J, leaving 12 bases between them. Germline V gene sequence: CDR1 MGHRA, CDR2 YSYEKL. The CDR3 spells CASSQARLENEQYF. The CDR3 DNA is TGCGCCAGCAGCCAAGCTCGTCTGGAGAACGAGCAGTACTTC.

The J gene is TRBJ1-2, the V gene TRBV27, with a weak D call TRBD1 (6 bases). The CDR3 loop spans 12 amino acids. Germline V gene lookup returns CDR1 MNHEY and CDR2 SMNVEV (reference sequence). The V end lost 5 bases, the J end lost 7 bases, and 11 bases lay between the germline ends. The CDR3 DNA reads TGTGCCAGCAGTGACAGGCTGGCTGGCTACACCTTC. Its protein product is CASSDRLAGYTF.

The CDR3 here is CASSLRDAANYGYTF. The CDR3 nucleotides read TGCGCCAGCAGCCTCCGGGACGCGGCTAACTATGGCTACACCTTC. The J gene is TRBJ1-2, the V gene TRBV4-1, with D possibly TRBD1 on 5 matching bases. CDR1 MGHRA and CDR2 YSYEKL come from the germline V gene. V dropped 4 bases and J dropped 0 bases, with 12 bases sitting between them. The CDR3 consists of 15 residues.

This clonotype is a singleton in its sample. The gene calls are TRBV2 and TRBJ2-7, with no clear D. Germline CDR1 and CDR2: SNHLY and FYNNEI. The CDR3 spans 13 residues. Trimming removed 4 bases from V and 3 bases from J, with 10 bases in between. Written as DNA, the CDR3 is TGTGCCAGCAGTGTACTCGCCATCTACGAGCAGTACTTC. Residues: CASSVLAIYEQYF.

This clonotype was seen more than once but under ten times. The J gene is TRBJ1-5, the V gene TRBV4-2; D uncertain. V shed 1 base and J shed 7 bases, with 8 bases lying between them. From germline, CDR1 is LGHNA and CDR2 YNFKEQ. The CDR3 is made up of 13 amino acids. CDR3 loop: CASSQGAEQPQHF. CDR3 DNA: TGTGCCAGCAGCCAAGGCGCGGAACAGCCCCAGCATTTT.

CDR3 bases: TGTGCCAGCAGTTACTTCCCCGCAGGGGTAGGGACTGAAGCTTTCTTT. It is translated as CASSYFPAGVGTEAFF. The rearrangement links TRBV6-2 or TRBV6-3 to TRBJ1-1; maybe TRBD1 (6 bases). Germline V gene lookup returns CDR1 MNHEY and CDR2 SVGEGT. Trimming cost V 1 base and J 5 bases, with 17 bases left between them. CDR3 length: 16 residues.

This clonotype was picked up a small number of times. V and J are TRBV20-1 and TRBJ2-7; 8 bases align to TRBD1. This CDR3 has 15 residues. Germline V CDR1 and CDR2: DFQATT, SNEGSKA (reference sequence). With V trimmed by 0 bases and J by 4 bases, 8 bases remained unmatched. CDR3: CSARDPSGGGYEQYF. The CDR3 bases are TGCAGTGCTAGAGATCCCTCAGGGGGCGGTTACGAGCAGTACTTC.

The chain employs TRBV28 and TRBJ2-7; 8 nucleotides line up with TRBD2. The CDR3 spans 15 residues. The V and J ends lost 3 bases and 7 bases, in that order; junction bases with no gene match: 11. CDR1 is MDHEN, CDR2 SYDVKM, per germline. CDR3 loop: CASSFTAGASWEQYF. The CDR3 DNA follows: TGTGCCAGCAGTTTCACAGCGGGAGCGTCCTGGGAGCAGTACTTC.

The CDR3 nucleotides read TGTGCCAGCTCACCCCGGGACAGGGTTTCCGAGCAGTACTTC. Its translation: CASSPRDRVSEQYF. The rearrangement links TRBV18 to TRBJ2-4, with 9 positions matching TRBD1. The J call may be in error: the DNA end matches TRBJ2-7 better. This CDR3 is built from 14 residues. The germline gives CDR1 KGHSH, CDR2 LQKENI.